These T cell receptor beta chains were read from a single sample in a study of cytomegalovirus exposure and HLA in healthy donors. Assay used: immunoSEQ multiplex PCR; TCRdb lists only in-frame clones, some missing. The table lists hundreds of thousands of clones, 70% to 90% of them singletons. Input material: PBMCs. Receptor source: a girl aged 2 to 9 in good health and CMV-seronegative. Each CDR3 is given with its conserved first and last residue. Fields, in order: clone size, CDR3 length, V gene, J gene, D gene, CDR3 protein, CDR3 DNA. D genes are given only for firm matches. Size tells how often a clone was seen (once, few, many) or the class of an expanded clone, and some rows leave it out.

-	14	TRBV6-5	TRBJ2-7	TRBD1	CASSFGQGAREQYF	TGTGCCAGCAGTTTCGGGCAGGGGGCGAGGGAGCAGTACTTC
-	15	TRBV18	TRBJ2-7	TRBD2	CASSPRGGLSYEQYF	TGTGCCAGCTCACCACGGGGGGGACTTTCCTACGAGCAGTACTTC
-	15	TRBV6-5	TRBJ2-2	-	CASSSPGWNTGELFF	TGTGCCAGCAGTTCCCCGGGATGGAACACCGGGGAGCTGTTTTTT
once	14	TRBV5-6	TRBJ1-5	TRBD1	CASSSGQANQPQHF	TGTGCCAGCAGCTCCGGACAGGCAAATCAGCCCCAGCATTTT
-	15	TRBV5-1	TRBJ2-1	TRBD2	CASSSLAGAYNEQFF	TGCGCCAGCAGCTCGCTAGCGGGAGCTTACAATGAGCAGTTCTTC
-	11	TRBV20-1	TRBJ2-7	-	CSARDFYEQYF	TGCAGTGCTAGGGACTTCTACGAGCAGTACTTC
-	15	TRBV19	TRBJ1-5	TRBD1	CASRPGQGIYQPQHF	TGTGCCAGTAGACCGGGACAGGGTATTTATCAGCCCCAGCATTTT
-	13	TRBV19	TRBJ1-2	-	CASSVTKNYGYTF	TGTGCCAGTAGTGTGACAAAAAACTATGGCTACACCTTC
-	13	TRBV30	TRBJ1-1	-	CAWNRDIGTEAFF	TGTGCCTGGAACAGGGATATAGGCACTGAAGCTTTCTTT
-	15	TRBV25-1	TRBJ1-2	-	CASSLTEGREYGYTF	TGTGCCAGCAGCCTCACAGAGGGCCGGGAGTATGGCTACACCTTC
-	14	TRBV19	TRBJ1-3	-	CASSAPGAGNTIYF	TGTGCCAGTAGTGCCCCAGGGGCGGGAAACACCATATATTTT
-	11	TRBV20-1	TRBJ1-1	-	CSARDKWRAFF	TGCAGTGCTAGAGATAAATGGAGAGCTTTCTTT
-	15	TRBV28	TRBJ2-7	TRBD1	CASIGGDRSGYEQYF	TGTGCCAGCATCGGCGGGGACAGGTCGGGTTACGAGCAGTACTTC
-	17	TRBV5-1	TRBJ2-1	TRBD2	CASSLASGSLPYNEQFF	TGCGCCAGCAGCTTGGCTAGCGGGAGCCTTCCCTACAATGAGCAGTTCTTC
-	14	TRBV10-2	TRBJ1-1	-	CASSPLGRNTEAFF	TGCGCCAGCAGTCCCCTAGGTCGGAACACTGAAGCTTTCTTT
-	13	TRBV5-1	TRBJ2-5	-	CASSLGGGETQYF	TGCGCCAGCAGCTTGGGCGGAGGGGAGACCCAGTACTTC
-	13	TRBV2	TRBJ1-4	-	CASRPGLGGKLFF	TGTGCCAGCAGACCAGGTTTGGGGGGAAAACTGTTTTTT
-	20	TRBV2	TRBJ2-6	TRBD1	CASSRIRDRVSLSGANVLTF	TGTGCCAGCAGTAGAATCCGGGACAGGGTTTCACTCTCTGGGGCCAACGTCCTGACTTTC
once	15	TRBV15	TRBJ2-2	-	CATSLLETGAGELFF	TGTGCCACCAGCTTACTAGAAACGGGGGCCGGGGAGCTGTTTTTT
-	17	TRBV5-1	TRBJ2-1	TRBD2	CASSLGVGGDPYNEQFF	TGCGCCAGCAGCTTGGGAGTGGGGGGGGATCCCTACAATGAGCAGTTCTTC
few	14	TRBV4-1	TRBJ1-4	TRBD1	CASSPQGANEKLFF	TGCGCCAGCAGCCCTCAGGGGGCTAATGAAAAACTGTTTTTT
few	14	TRBV6-4	TRBJ2-7	TRBD2	CATPPGVAGFEQYF	TGTGCCACCCCACCGGGGGTAGCGGGGTTCGAGCAGTACTTC
-	16	TRBV19	TRBJ2-3	-	CASSTDGLGSADTQYF	TGTGCCAGTAGTACCGACGGCCTGGGCTCCGCAGATACGCAGTATTTT
once	14	TRBV5-4	TRBJ1-2	-	CASSRLVGRYGYTF	TGTGCCAGCAGCCGCTTGGTGGGCAGATATGGCTACACCTTC
-	14	TRBV5-4	TRBJ2-3	-	CATWLAGVTDTQYF	TGTGCCACCTGGCTGGCTGGTGTGACAGATACGCAGTATTTT
-	14	TRBV10-3	TRBJ2-5	-	CAIRKGPDQETQYF	TGTGCCATCAGGAAGGGGCCTGACCAAGAGACCCAGTACTTC
-	15	TRBV5-1	TRBJ1-2	-	CASSLTGLDNYGYTF	TGCGCCAGCAGCTTGACGGGACTAGATAACTATGGCTACACCTTC
-	13	TRBV4-1	TRBJ1-4	TRBD1	CASSPGTVEKLFF	TGCGCCAGCAGCCCCGGGACAGTTGAAAAACTGTTTTTT
-	15	TRBV6-1	TRBJ2-7	TRBD2	CASILTSGPTYEQYF	TGTGCCAGCATCCTGACTAGCGGTCCCACCTACGAGCAGTACTTC
-	13	TRBV27	TRBJ2-2	-	CASSFPFTGELFF	TGTGCCAGCAGTTTCCCCTTCACCGGGGAGCTGTTTTTT
-	14	TRBV4-1	TRBJ2-7	-	CASSQGQVYYEQYF	TGCGCCAGCAGCCAAGGACAGGTCTACTACGAGCAGTACTTC
-	16	TRBV12-5	TRBJ1-6	TRBD1	CASGLATGTGDSPLHF	TGTGCTAGTGGTTTGGCAACCGGGACAGGGGATTCACCCCTCCACTTT
once	16	TRBV7-6	TRBJ2-1	TRBD1	CASSRNAGQGFSEQFF	TGTGCCAGCAGCCGTAATGCGGGACAGGGTTTCAGTGAGCAGTTCTTC
-	17	TRBV6-1	TRBJ2-6	-	CASSEALPGTGANVLTF	TGTGCCAGCAGTGAAGCGCTTCCGGGAACTGGGGCCAACGTCCTGACTTTC
-	14	TRBV4-1	TRBJ2-7	-	CASSQEELSQEQYF	TGCGCCAGCAGCCAAGAGGAGTTAAGCCAAGAGCAGTACTTC
-	17	TRBV7-9	TRBJ2-7	TRBD2	CASSLGSTSGSSYEQYF	TGTGCCAGCAGCTTAGGGTCCACTAGCGGGAGCTCCTACGAGCAGTACTTC
-	16	TRBV6-6	TRBJ1-3	TRBD1	CASSLGKTGGSNTIYF	TGTGCCAGCAGTCTGGGGAAGACAGGGGGCTCGAACACCATATATTTT
once	12	TRBV29-1	TRBJ1-1	-	CSGQVLNTEAFF	TGCAGCGGGCAGGTTTTGAACACTGAAGCTTTCTTT
-	16	TRBV5-1	TRBJ2-3	-	CASSFGGGGVTDTQYF	TGCGCCAGCTCGTTCGGCGGTGGCGGAGTCACAGATACGCAGTATTTT
-	16	TRBV6-6	TRBJ1-2	-	CASSYGQGPEGYGYTF	TGTGCCAGCAGTTACGGCCAGGGGCCCGAAGGTTATGGCTACACCTTC
-	15	TRBV19	TRBJ1-5	-	CASKGSDYSNQPQHF	TGTGCCAGTAAAGGAAGCGATTATAGCAATCAGCCCCAGCATTTT
-	17	TRBV4-1	TRBJ2-1	TRBD1	CASSQRGTGSVGNEQFF	TGCGCCAGCAGCCAAAGAGGGACAGGGAGTGTAGGCAATGAGCAGTTCTTC